Below, 15 T cell receptor beta chains from the same sample are listed, as sequenced in a study of T cells in Graves' hyperthyroidism and ophthalmopathy. Authors of the study amplified TCR beta CDR3 regions from RNA transcripts. Initially, a first-round RT-PCR of the TCR CDR3 employed the HTBI primer set. TCRdb re-derived calls from the multiplex PCR reads in MiXCR, one entry per CDR3 protein. The table has some 300,000 distinct CDR3 sequences, less than 15% seen once. Input material: blood. These receptors all stem from a woman between 25 and 40 years old with Graves' hyperthyroidism that later progressed to Graves' ophthalmopathy.

This clonotype was seen ten or more times. The chain links TRBV3-1 to TRBJ1-6; the match to TRBD1 covers 7 bases. CDR3 size: 13 residues. CDR1 is LGHDT, CDR2 YNNKEL, per germline (reference sequence). Trimming removed 7 bases from V and 10 bases from J; junction bases left unmatched: 7. CDR3 DNA: TGTGCCAGCACCGACATAGGGGGCTCACCCCTCCACTTT. It yields the protein CASTDIGGSPLHF. Full variable domain (remainder filled in from reference TRBV3-1 and TRBJ1-6): DTAVSQTPKYLVTQMGNDKSIKCEQNLGHDTMYWYKQDSKKFLKIMFSYNNKELIINETVPNRFSPKSPDKAHLNLHINSLELGDSAVYFCASTDIGGSPLHFGNGTRLTVT.

As for this clonotype: Being one base from a much bigger clone, this may be a read error. V is TRBV7-3 and J is TRBJ2-1; D perhaps matches TRBD1 (5 bases). V was cut by 2 bases and J by 5 bases, with 16 bases left in between. The V gene's germline CDR1 is SGHTA and CDR2 FQGTGA. The CDR3 has 16 amino acids. The DNA for the CDR3 is TGTGCCAGCAGCTTAGGCACAGGACACCGGAACAATGAGCAGTTCTTC. Its protein product is CASSLGTGHRNNEQFF.

This clonotype was recorded at least ten times. The CDR3: CASSLITSAYNEQFF. The CDR3 region has the DNA TGTGCCAGCAGTTTAATAACTAGCGCGTACAATGAGCAGTTCTTC. The chain carries TRBV28 and TRBJ2-1, with 7 bases that match TRBD2. This CDR3 region has 15 residues. Germline trimming cut 2 bases from V and 4 bases from J; bases unmatched to any gene: 5. Germline assignment: CDR1 MDHEN and CDR2 SYDVKM.

The chain couples TRBV11-1 to TRBJ2-5, with 11 bases identical to TRBD2. This CDR3 contains 19 residues. The germline CDR1 and CDR2 sequences are SGHAT and FQDESV (reference sequence). V dropped 6 bases and J dropped 1; count of bases not matched to a gene: 16. The CDR3 spells CASSLTSRVLAGGQETQYF. CDR3 bases: TGTGCCAGCAGTCTAACCTCTCGAGTGCTAGCGGGAGGCCAAGAGACCCAGTACTTC. Drawing the rest from reference TRBV11-1 and TRBJ2-5, the complete variable domain is EAEVAQSPRYKITEKSQAVAFWCDPISGHATLYWYRQILGQGPELLVQFQDESVVDDSQLPKDRFSAERLKGVDSTLKIQPAELGDSAMYLCASSLTSRVLAGGQETQYFGPGTRLLVL.

This clonotype was found many times. V gene TRBV5-6 combines with J gene TRBJ2-7; tentative D call: TRBD2 (6 bases). Trimming removed 2 bases from V and 2 bases from J, with 8 bases in between. In germline, CDR1 is SGHDT, CDR2 YYEEEE. The CDR3 is made up of 13 amino acids. The CDR3 protein is CASSFRETYEQYF. The CDR3 DNA is TGTGCCAGCAGCTTTCGGGAGACCTACGAGCAGTACTTC.

This chain uses TRBV20-1 with TRBJ2-3, with 8 bases matching TRBD2. The germline V gene encodes CDR1 DFQATT and CDR2 SNEGSKA (reference sequence). The CDR3 loop spans 17 amino acids. V lost 8 bases to trimming and J lost 2 bases; unmatched junction nucleotides: 18. This chain's CDR3 is CSSGVQPQRESTDTQYF. The CDR3 bases are TGCAGTTCAGGGGTTCAGCCCCAGCGGGAGTCCACAGATACGCAGTATTTT.

This clonotype was picked up a small number of times. The chain recombines TRBV7-3 with TRBJ2-1; D is possibly TRBD1 (6 bases). Germline CDR1 and CDR2: SGHTA and FQGTGA. V was shortened by 6 bases and J by 15 bases, with 21 bases between the two germline ends. The CDR3 totals 13 residues. The CDR3 here is CASSSESRGKTFF. The DNA of the CDR3 is TGTGCCAGCAGTTCCGAGTCTAGGGGGAAGACGTTCTTC.

In this sample, this clonotype turned up many times. CDR3 nucleotide sequence: TGTGCCAGCAGTTCCTTAGCGGGAGGCGCCGAGCAGTACTTC. It translates to CASSSLAGGAEQYF. This chain links TRBV12-3 or TRBV12-4 with TRBJ2-7; TRBD2 matches at 10 bases. V shed 4 bases, J shed 6 bases, and the junction held 6 bases outside the gene matches. CDR3 length equals 14 residues.

The sample holds a few counts of this clonotype. V is TRBV4-1 and J is TRBJ2-1; TRBD2 agrees at 11 bases. The CDR3 contains 17 residues. Looked up from germline, CDR1 is MGHRA and CDR2 is YSYEKL. J was trimmed by 9 bases and V by 6 bases; bases with no gene match: 16. CDR3 amino acids: CASRKGGLAGDRSEQFF. The CDR3 nucleotides are TGCGCCAGCAGGAAGGGCGGACTAGCGGGCGACCGTAGTGAGCAGTTCTTC.

Many counts were recorded for this clonotype. The J gene is TRBJ1-1, the V gene TRBV18; D perhaps matches TRBD1 (5 bases). Germline V gene sequence: CDR1 KGHSH, CDR2 LQKENI. The CDR3 has 12 amino acids. The V end lost 3 bases, the J end lost 7 bases, and 9 bases lay between the germline ends. DNA of the CDR3: TGTGCCAGCTCACCGGGGGGGGGTGAAGCTTTCTTT. This sequence encodes CASSPGGGEAFF.

This clonotype was counted many times. The chain has TRBV7-2 and TRBJ2-5; maybe TRBD2 (7 bases). Deletions cut 5 bases from V and 7 bases from J, with 17 bases between. CDR3 length equals 14 residues. In germline, CDR1 is SGHTA, CDR2 FQGNSA. CDR3 in amino acids: CASSPLIGGGTQYF. CDR3 bases: TGTGCCAGCAGCCCCCTAATAGGGGGGGGGACCCAGTACTTC.

This clonotype was counted at least ten times. The chain uses TRBV20-1 and TRBJ2-1, with TRBD2 matching 8 bases. After removal of 0 bases from V and 3 bases from J, the junction contained 7 bases not matched to a gene. CDR1 DFQATT and CDR2 SNEGSKA come from the germline V gene (reference sequence). The CDR3 sequence is 16 residues long. The CDR3 loop is CSARDEVGTSYNEQFF. CDR3 DNA sequence: TGCAGTGCTAGAGATGAGGTCGGGACTAGCTACAATGAGCAGTTCTTC.

This clonotype was seen a handful of times. The chain employs TRBV7-2 and TRBJ2-2, with 8 nucleotides matching TRBD2. The trim removed 8 bases at V and 5 bases at J, leaving 13 bases unmatched. The CDR3 loop spans 16 amino acids. Germline CDR1 reads SGHTA; CDR2 reads FQGNSA. The CDR3 DNA reads as TGTGCCAGCCATGGAGGAGCGGGAGAAAGGACCGGGGAGCTGTTTTTT. It specifies CASHGGAGERTGELFF.

This clonotype was seen a few times. The chain links TRBV6-1 to TRBJ2-1; D uncertain. V lost 5 bases and J 0 bases, leaving 14 bases between the germline ends. From germline, CDR1 is MNHNS and CDR2 SASEGT. The CDR3 is 16 amino acids. The CDR3 here is CASSSTYSLSYNEQFF. In DNA, the CDR3 is TGTGCCAGCAGTTCGACCTACAGCCTCTCCTACAATGAGCAGTTCTTC.

This rearrangement joins TRBV9 to TRBJ2-2, with D perhaps TRBD1 (5 bases). V dropped 4 bases and J dropped 0 bases, with 10 bases sitting between them. The CDR3 length is 15 residues. CDR1 SGDLS and CDR2 YYNGEE come from the germline V gene. Written as DNA, the CDR3 is TGTGCCAGCAGCCCTGGACATCCGAACACCGGGGAGCTGTTTTTT. This sequence encodes CASSPGHPNTGELFF.